The sequence of this TCR beta chain was determined in a study of T cell changes during pregnancy in multiple sclerosis. The V end lost 4 bases, the J end lost 2 bases, and 11 bases lay between the germline ends. The V gene's germline CDR1 is GTSNPN and CDR2 SVGIG (reference sequence). The CDR3 totals 13 residues. Produced via immunoSEQ multiplex PCR; TCRdb's table is partial and in-frame only. The sample has about 100,000 clones, about nine tenths seen once; the top ten hold about 3.1%. The specimen comprised peripheral blood, sampled in the second trimester of pregnancy. The chain joins TRBV30 to TRBJ2-5; tentative D call: TRBD1 (5 bases). The TCR comes from a female donor with multiple sclerosis, enrolled in a pregnancy study. The CDR3 reads CAWTQAGQETQYF. The DNA for the CDR3 is TGTGCCTGGACCCAGGCAGGGCAAGAGACCCAGTACTTC.